The 21 T cell receptor beta chains below all came from one sample that was sequenced in a study of blood T cell repertoires in COVID-19. TCRdb keeps only in-frame clones here, not all; method: immunoSEQ multiplex PCR. Of roughly 240,000 clones listed, 75% to 90% are singletons. Sequencing was carried out using PBMCs or T cells enriched from blood (not recorded which). Receptors were obtained from a man between 50 and 59 years old who had been exposed to COVID-19.

This chain links TRBV5-1 with TRBJ1-6; D ambiguous. The CDR3 contains 19 residues. Trimming stripped 0 bases from V and 8 bases from J, with 24 bases between. The V gene's germline CDR1 is SGHRS and CDR2 YFSETQ. The chain's CDR3 is CASSLAVPGGQGIYSPLHF. CDR3 nucleotide sequence: TGCGCCAGCAGCTTGGCCGTTCCGGGCGGGCAAGGTATTTATTCACCCCTCCACTTT.

The CDR3: CASSLIVGVSTGELFF. In DNA, the CDR3 is TGTGCCAGCAGTTTAATCGTGGGAGTATCTACCGGGGAGCTGTTTTTT. The chain carries TRBV27 and TRBJ2-2, with D perhaps matching TRBD2 (5 bases). V was cut by 2 bases and J by 5 bases, with 15 bases left in between. This CDR3 has 16 amino acids. From germline, CDR1 is MNHEY and CDR2 SMNVEV (reference sequence).

This chain connects TRBV30 to TRBJ1-1, with 9 bases lining up with TRBD1. The germline CDR1 and CDR2 sequences are GTSNPN and SVGIG (reference sequence). J was trimmed by 4 bases and V by 5 bases; bases with no gene match: 20. There are 18 residues in the CDR3. CDR3 residues: CAWFLNLRDRDSGTEAFF. The DNA of the CDR3 is TGTGCCTGGTTCTTAAATCTCCGGGACAGGGATAGTGGCACTGAAGCTTTCTTT.

The chain couples TRBV5-1 to TRBJ1-5, with 8 bases matching TRBD1. CDR1 is SGHRS, CDR2 YFSETQ, per germline. The CDR3 contains 16 residues. The J segment lost 6 bases and the V segment lost 0 bases, leaving 8 bases of the junction unmatched. The CDR3 nucleotides read TGCGCCAGCAGCTTGGACGGGACAGGCGCGCCTCAGCCCCAGCATTTT. It yields the protein CASSLDGTGAPQPQHF.

The chain employs TRBV21-1 and TRBJ2-7; the D segment call TRBD1 is taken from the table without a DNA check. TRBV21-1 corresponds to a pseudogene. The length of the CDR3 is 15 residues. CDR3 region: CASSKVQGFRYEQYV. The CDR3 DNA reads as TGTGCCAGCAGCAAAGTGCAGGGCTTTAGGTACGAGCAGTACGTC.

This rearrangement joins TRBV28 to TRBJ1-1; 9 nucleotides align to TRBD1. The CDR3 has 15 residues. Germline CDR1 is MDHEN and CDR2 is SYDVKM. V lost 5 bases to trimming and J lost 3 bases; unmatched junction nucleotides: 7. Written as DNA, the CDR3 is TGTGCCAGCAGTCCCCGAACAGGGGGCCACACTGAAGCTTTCTTT. Amino acid sequence: CASSPRTGGHTEAFF.

The genes are TRBV19 and TRBJ2-2, with TRBD1 identical over 11 bases. Germline V gene lookup returns CDR1 LNHDA and CDR2 SQIVND (reference sequence). V dropped 5 bases and J dropped 3; count of bases not matched to a gene: 5. The CDR3 totals 16 residues. In nucleotides, the CDR3 is TGTGCCAGTAGTGCCCGGACAGGGGGCTACACCGGGGAGCTGTTTTTT. Its protein product is CASSARTGGYTGELFF.

The chain couples TRBV18 to TRBJ1-1; 9 bases match TRBD1. Germline values: CDR1 KGHSH, CDR2 LQKENI. The CDR3 has 15 amino acids. Unmatched junction bases numbered 9, after V lost 6 bases and J lost 4 bases. DNA for the CDR3: TGTGCCAGCTCGCGTTTGACAGGGGGAAGCACTGAAGCTTTCTTT. Translated: CASSRLTGGSTEAFF.

The chain uses TRBV11-2 and TRBJ1-4, with 9 bases that match TRBD1. After removal of 3 bases from V and 6 bases from J, the junction contained 5 bases not matched to a gene. Germline CDR1 reads SGHAT; CDR2 reads FQNNGV. CDR3 length equals 15 residues. This CDR3 is CASSFSGQGDEKLFF. The CDR3, as DNA: TGTGCCAGCAGCTTCTCGGGACAGGGTGATGAAAAACTGTTTTTT.

The chain employs TRBV10-3 and TRBJ1-6, with unresolved D. The V end was cut by 9 bases, the J end by 0 bases, with 6 bases between. CDR1 and CDR2 (germline): ENHRY, SYGVKD. This CDR3 contains 13 residues. The CDR3 sequence is CAITSSYNSPLHF. The CDR3 nucleotides are TGTGCCATAACCAGCTCCTATAATTCACCCCTCCACTTT.

The chain combines TRBV28 with TRBJ1-2, with D tentatively TRBD1 (5 bases). Trimming removed 3 bases from V and 2 bases from J, with 22 bases in between. Germline V lookup: CDR1 MDHEN, CDR2 SYDVKM. CDR3 length: 18 residues. The CDR3 is CASSFLLRRKDRNYGYTF. CDR3 nucleotide sequence: TGTGCCAGCAGTTTCTTGTTGCGCCGTAAAGACAGAAACTATGGCTACACCTTC.

This clone was detected once. V and J are TRBV7-6 and TRBJ2-1; 12 bases are shared with TRBD2. The CDR3 contains 15 residues. CDR1 and CDR2 from the germline V gene are SGHVS and FNYEAQ. V shed 4 bases, J shed 5 bases, and the junction held 3 bases outside the gene matches. CDR3 DNA sequence: TGTGCCAGCAGCTGGACTAGCGGGGCGGACAATGAGCAGTTCTTC. The encoded protein is CASSWTSGADNEQFF.

The chain couples TRBV2 to TRBJ2-2, with D possibly TRBD1 on 5 matching bases. The CDR3 covers 16 residues. With 2 bases removed from V and 4 bases from J, the gap between germline ends came to 14 bases. Per the germline V gene, CDR1 is SNHLY and CDR2 is FYNNEI. DNA of the CDR3: TGTGCCAGCAGTGAATTGGGCAGGGCGGCCACCGGGGAGCTGTTTTTT. Translation: CASSELGRAATGELFF.

The chain employs TRBV28 and TRBJ2-1, with 7 positions matching TRBD2. Germline CDR1 and CDR2: MDHEN and SYDVKM. V was clipped by 7 bases and J by 3 bases; unmatched bases: 12. The CDR3 runs to 16 residues. The CDR3 DNA is TGTGCCAGCACCCGCGGGCGAGCGGGGAACTACAATGAGCAGTTCTTC. Its protein is CASTRGRAGNYNEQFF.

The V gene is TRBV30, the J gene TRBJ1-2; no reliable D call. CDR1 and CDR2 (germline): GTSNPN, SVGIG (reference sequence). The CDR3 sequence is 13 residues long. Trimming removed 0 bases from V and 2 bases from J, with 7 bases in between. Here the CDR3 DNA reads TGTGCCTGGAGTGTACACAGAAACTATGGCTACACCTTC. This sequence encodes CAWSVHRNYGYTF.

V gene TRBV2 combines with J gene TRBJ1-6; D gene ambiguous. The ends were cut back, 6 bases at V and 2 bases at J, with 8 bases in the middle. Germline loops: CDR1 SNHLY, CDR2 FYNNEI. This CDR3 comprises 14 residues. CDR3 region: CASRVGTYNSPLHF. In DNA form, the CDR3 reads TGTGCCAGCAGGGTCGGGACCTATAATTCACCCCTCCACTTT. Variable domain in full (rest from reference TRBV2 and TRBJ1-6): EPEVTQTPSHQVTQMGQEVILRCVPISNHLYFYWYRQILGQKVEFLVSFYNNEISEKSEIFDDQFSVERPDGSNFTLKIRSTKLEDSAMYFCASRVGTYNSPLHFGNGTRLTVT.

The chain recombines TRBV5-1 with TRBJ2-3; 7 bases are shared with TRBD2. Germline assignment: CDR1 SGHRS and CDR2 YFSETQ. The CDR3 has 16 amino acids. J gave up 5 bases and V 2 bases, and 11 bases lay outside the gene matches. CDR3 region: CASSLGGSPGGDTQYF. As DNA, the CDR3 is TGCGCCAGCAGCTTAGGCGGGAGCCCGGGGGGAGATACGCAGTATTTT.

CDR3: CASRLRTGGYGYTF. CDR3 sequence (DNA): TGTGCCAGCAGACTCCGGACAGGGGGCTATGGCTACACCTTC. The chain employs TRBV6-5 and TRBJ1-2; 10 bases agree with TRBD1. Germline assignment: CDR1 MNHEY and CDR2 SVGAGI. Germline trimming cut 6 bases from V and 4 bases from J; bases unmatched to any gene: 5. The CDR3 is 14 residues long.

The rearrangement uses TRBV4-1 and TRBJ2-5; 8 bases agree with TRBD2. Trimming cost V 8 bases and J 5 bases; bases outside gene matches: 7. The CDR3 loop spans 13 amino acids. Germline lookup yields CDR1 MGHRA and CDR2 YSYEKL. The CDR3 DNA reads TGCGCCAGCGCGGGGGGCTTTTTGGAGACCCAGTACTTC. Amino acid sequence: CASAGGFLETQYF.

V and J are TRBV29-1 and TRBJ2-1; D may be TRBD1 (5 bases). Germline V lookup: CDR1 SQVTM, CDR2 ANQGSEA. The CDR3 extends over 13 amino acids. Trimming removed 4 bases from V and 3 bases from J, with 10 bases in between. CDR3 residues: CSVVGRVYNEQFF. CDR3 sequence (DNA): TGCAGCGTTGTGGGCAGGGTCTACAATGAGCAGTTCTTC.

V is TRBV29-1 and J is TRBJ1-4; 7 nucleotides match TRBD1. The V and J ends lost 5 bases and 8 bases, in that order; junction bases with no gene match: 11. Germline V gene sequence: CDR1 SQVTM, CDR2 ANQGSEA. This CDR3 comprises 14 residues. The CDR3 sequence is CSVRRYRGEEKLFF. The CDR3 DNA reads TGCAGCGTTCGTCGTTACAGGGGAGAAGAAAAACTGTTTTTT.